The 5 T cell receptor beta chains presented below share a single source sample, sequenced in a study of blood T cells in healthy people across ages. For the second PCR, which ran for about 7 to 12 cycles, a sample-barcoded 5' primer and a J-beta primer mix were used. TCRdb reanalysed the 5' RACE reads using MiXCR and keeps one entry per CDR3 protein. The sample carries almost 1 million distinct CDR3 sequences, roughly half recorded once. The sample was blood. The receptors here all came from a woman between 55 and 75 years old in good health.

The rearrangement joins TRBV29-1 to TRBJ2-1; tentatively, D is TRBD1 (7 bases). CDR1 is SQVTM, CDR2 ANQGSEA, per germline. V lost 6 bases to trimming and J lost 13 bases, with 19 bases between them. CDR3 length: 12 residues. The CDR3 region has the DNA TGCAGCGTGAGAACAGGGGAGGAGACCCAGTTCTTC. This sequence encodes CSVRTGEETQFF.

This chain connects TRBV7-2 to TRBJ2-1, with no clear D. V was cut by 0 bases and J by 13 bases, with 13 bases left in between. The germline V gene has CDR1 SGHTA and CDR2 FQGNSA. The CDR3 runs 13 residues. DNA of the CDR3: TGTGCCAGCAGCTTAGCGTCCTCTAGGAAACAGTTCTTC. Translated: CASSLASSRKQFF.

The rearrangement links TRBV6-1 to TRBJ2-7, with a weak D call TRBD1 (5 bases). CDR1 and CDR2 from the germline V gene are MNHNS and SASEGT. With 8 bases removed from V and 2 bases from J, the gap between germline ends came to 13 bases. The CDR3 contains 13 residues. DNA of the CDR3: TGTGCCAGCGAAGGGGATACCACCTACGAGCAGTACTTC. Protein sequence: CASEGDTTYEQYF.

The rearrangement links TRBV28 to TRBJ2-3, with 9 bases identical to TRBD2. This CDR3 region has 15 residues. The ends lost 6 bases at V and 4 bases at J; junction bases unmatched: 8. CDR1 MDHEN and CDR2 SYDVKM come from the germline V gene. The CDR3 here is CASRMTSGRPDTQYF. The CDR3 DNA reads TGTGCCAGCAGGATGACTAGCGGCCGGCCAGATACGCAGTATTTT.

The gene calls are TRBV2 and TRBJ2-1; 15 nucleotides agree with TRBD2. Germline CDR1 and CDR2: SNHLY and FYNNEI. There are 21 residues in the CDR3. V trimming: 2 bases; J trimming: 0 bases; junction bases outside the gene matches: 11. CDR3 nucleotide sequence: TGTGCCAGCAGTGAAAGAGGACTAGCGGGAGGGTCGCTGCGCTCCTACAATGAGCAGTTCTTC. This gives the protein CASSERGLAGGSLRSYNEQFF.